The 18 T cell receptor beta chains given below trace back to one sample, sequenced in a study of blood T cells in healthy people across ages. Through a sample-barcoded 5' primer and a J-beta primer mix, a second PCR was run for roughly 7 to 11 cycles. TCRdb re-derived calls from the 5' RACE reads in MiXCR, one entry per CDR3 protein. The data hold about 1.4 million distinct CDR3 sequences, with almost 60% observed a single time. Input material: blood. Receptors originate from a man between 18 and 35 years old in good health.

The CDR3 reads CSVVGDRGRGTDTQYF. The CDR3 DNA is TGCAGCGTTGTCGGGGACAGGGGAAGGGGCACAGATACGCAGTATTTT. The chain joins TRBV29-1 to TRBJ2-3, with 10 bases matching TRBD1. The CDR3 totals 16 residues. CDR1 SQVTM and CDR2 ANQGSEA come from the germline V gene. With 4 bases clipped from V and 1 base from J, the junction kept 8 bases outside the gene matches.

V usage is TRBV15 and J usage is TRBJ2-3, with TRBD2 identical over 8 bases. The CDR3 sequence is 16 residues long. Germline CDR1 LNHNV, CDR2 YYDKDF (reference sequence). Unmatched junction bases numbered 5, after V lost 0 bases and J lost 3 bases. The CDR3 is CATSREVIAGTDTQYF. DNA for the CDR3: TGTGCCACCAGCAGAGAAGTCATAGCGGGAACAGATACGCAGTATTTT.

This clonotype has just a few counts. This rearrangement joins TRBV6-2 or TRBV6-3 to TRBJ2-3; maybe TRBD1 (6 bases). CDR3 length: 12 amino acids. Germline assignment: CDR1 MNHEY and CDR2 SVGEGT. Trimming stripped 8 bases from V and 3 bases from J, with 9 bases between. The CDR3 loop is CASHGQTDTQYF. The CDR3 DNA follows: TGTGCCAGCCATGGACAGACAGATACGCAGTATTTT.

This clonotype showed up just a few times. The V call is TRBV6-5, the J call TRBJ1-2; weak D call: TRBD1 (5 bases). Per germline, CDR1 MNHEY and CDR2 SVGAGI. This CDR3 has 14 amino acids. Between the trimmed V and J ends, which lost 0 bases and 6 bases, there was a span of 11 bases. The DNA of the CDR3 is TGTGCCAGCAGTTACTCGTCCAGGGAGAATGGCTACACCTTC. Residues: CASSYSSRENGYTF.

This clonotype has just a few counts. The gene calls are TRBV29-1 and TRBJ1-2; weak D call: TRBD1 (6 bases). There are 14 residues in the CDR3. The V gene lost 0 bases and the J gene lost 4 bases, with 12 bases spanning the gap. Germline values: CDR1 SQVTM, CDR2 ANQGSEA. DNA for the CDR3: TGCAGCGTTGAAGACCCCGGACAGATCTATGGCTACACCTTC. Protein sequence: CSVEDPGQIYGYTF.

This clonotype turned up a few times. The chain has TRBV27 and TRBJ2-6; 11 bases match TRBD1. This CDR3 has 16 amino acids. The germline CDR1 and CDR2 sequences are MNHEY and SMNVEV (reference sequence). V shed 7 bases and J 5 bases; nucleotides not matched to a gene: 7. The CDR3 region has the DNA TGTGCCAGCACCGGGACAGGGGGTGGAAGGGCCAACGTCCTGACTTTC. It codes for CASTGTGGGRANVLTF.

The rearrangement uses TRBV20-1 and TRBJ2-1; a weak D match, TRBD2 (6 bases). Germline V gene lookup returns CDR1 DFQATT and CDR2 SNEGSKA (reference sequence). CDR3 length: 17 amino acids. The ends were cut back, 1 base at V and 5 bases at J, with 21 bases in the middle. The CDR3 here is CSARGGKLGGKNNEQFF. CDR3 in DNA: TGCAGTGCTAGAGGTGGGAAATTGGGCGGGAAAAACAATGAGCAGTTCTTC.

This rearrangement joins TRBV20-1 to TRBJ1-2, with D maybe TRBD1 (6 bases). With 7 bases removed from V and 8 bases from J, the gap between germline ends came to 23 bases. CDR3 length: 14 residues. Germline-derived CDR1 and CDR2 are DFQATT and SNEGSKA (reference sequence). The CDR3 sequence: CSVTDKGGVGGYTF. CDR3 nucleotide sequence: TGCAGTGTAACGGACAAGGGGGGAGTAGGGGGCTACACCTTC.

The chain couples TRBV2 to TRBJ2-7; D is perhaps TRBD1 (6 bases). CDR1 is SNHLY, CDR2 FYNNEI, per germline. CDR3 length: 15 amino acids. Trimming cost V 0 bases and J 6 bases, with 15 bases left between them. The CDR3 here is CASSEAEGEKSEQYF. The DNA of the CDR3 is TGTGCCAGCAGTGAAGCCGAGGGGGAAAAAAGCGAGCAGTACTTC.

The chain joins TRBV27 to TRBJ1-5; D unresolved. The CDR3 runs to 15 residues. Per the germline V gene, CDR1 is MNHEY and CDR2 is SMNVEV (reference sequence). V lost 3 bases and J lost 1, with 10 bases in between. CDR3 DNA sequence: TGTGCCAGCAGTTTTGAGGCAAGGAGCAATCAGCCCCAGCATTTT. The encoded protein is CASSFEARSNQPQHF.

This clonotype was seen a few times. The V call is TRBV12-3 or TRBV12-4, the J call TRBJ2-3; D gene ambiguous. V shed 3 bases and J shed 2 bases, with 9 bases lying between them. The CDR3 consists of 14 residues. The CDR3 loop is CASSFKGHTDTQYF. As DNA, the CDR3 is TGTGCCAGCAGTTTCAAGGGCCACACAGATACGCAGTATTTT.

This clonotype was detected only a few times. The chain is built from TRBV19 and TRBJ1-2; D is unresolved. Germline CDR1 LNHDA, CDR2 SQIVND (reference sequence). The CDR3 is 15 residues long. Trimming cost V 8 bases and J 4 bases, with 20 bases left between them. The CDR3 region is CASSIWEKGSYGYTF. Here the CDR3 DNA reads TGTGCCAGTTCAATATGGGAGAAGGGTTCCTATGGCTACACCTTC.

J is TRBJ1-2 and V is TRBV3-1; 8 bases are a match to TRBD1. This CDR3 contains 16 residues. The germline V gene has CDR1 LGHDT and CDR2 YNNKEL (reference sequence). V lost 4 bases to trimming and J lost 4 bases; unmatched junction nucleotides: 11. CDR3 bases: TGTGCCAGCAGCCGCACAAACCTCAGGGGGCTCTATGGCTACACCTTC. This sequence encodes CASSRTNLRGLYGYTF.

This clonotype has a single count. The gene calls are TRBV2 and TRBJ1-5; the D is unclear. CDR3 size: 14 residues. V was clipped by 5 bases and J by 3 bases, with 11 bases between them. Germline V gives CDR1 SNHLY, CDR2 FYNNEI. The CDR3 DNA reads as TGTGCCAGCAGTTTATTCGGATACAATCAGCCCCAGCATTTT. It specifies CASSLFGYNQPQHF. The whole variable domain, remainder taken from reference TRBV2 and TRBJ1-5, is EPEVTQTPSHQVTQMGQEVILRCVPISNHLYFYWYRQILGQKVEFLVSFYNNEISEKSEIFDDQFSVERPDGSNFTLKIRSTKLEDSAMYFCASSLFGYNQPQHFGDGTRLSIL.

This clonotype was observed a handful of times. J is TRBJ2-3 and V is TRBV4-1, with D perhaps assigned TRBD1 or TRBD2 (8 bases each). In germline, CDR1 is MGHRA, CDR2 YSYEKL. The CDR3 is 19 amino acids. Deletions cut 6 bases from V and 4 bases from J, with 29 bases between. CDR3: CASRSGQVNSGDPADTQYF. The CDR3 DNA reads TGCGCCAGCAGATCGGGACAGGTTAATAGCGGGGACCCCGCAGATACGCAGTATTTT.

At least ten counts were recorded for this clonotype. The rearrangement uses TRBV20-1 and TRBJ2-5; tentatively, D is TRBD2 (7 bases). V was shortened by 0 bases and J by 5 bases, with 16 bases between the two germline ends. The CDR3 is 15 residues long. Germline CDR1 and CDR2: DFQATT and SNEGSKA (reference sequence). CDR3 loop: CSAREGGREVETQYF. The CDR3 nucleotides are TGCAGTGCTAGAGAGGGGGGGCGCGAGGTGGAGACCCAGTACTTC.

The DNA for the CDR3 is TGTGCCAGCTCAATCGGGACAGGGATTTACGAGCAGTACTTC. It is translated as CASSIGTGIYEQYF. This rearrangement joins TRBV18 to TRBJ2-7, with 9 bases matching TRBD1. The trim removed 5 bases at V and 4 bases at J, leaving 6 bases unmatched. This CDR3 region has 14 residues. The germline CDR1 and CDR2 sequences are KGHSH and LQKENI.

This rearrangement joins TRBV7-8 to TRBJ2-7, with 7 bases lining up with TRBD2. The CDR3 length is 16 residues. Germline V gene lookup returns CDR1 SGHVS and CDR2 FQNEAQ. Unmatched junction bases numbered 8, after V lost 1 base and J lost 2 bases. This CDR3 is CASSLGGDYATYEQYF. The CDR3 region has the DNA TGTGCCAGCAGCTTAGGAGGGGACTATGCGACCTACGAGCAGTACTTC.